A single sample is the source of the 32 T cell receptor beta chains below, sequenced in a study of blood T cells in healthy people across ages. A second PCR, run for about 7 to 11 cycles, used a sample-barcoded 5' primer plus a J-beta primer mix. Via MiXCR, TCRdb re-called the 5' RACE reads, giving one row per CDR3 protein. The sample yields 1,800,000 or so distinct CDR3 sequences, about 39% seen once. Sequencing was carried out using blood. The receptors derive from a human donor in good health.

This clonotype came up many times. V usage is TRBV7-2 and J usage is TRBJ1-5; the D is unclear. Per germline, CDR1 SGHTA and CDR2 FQGNSA. V was shortened by 0 bases and J by 4 bases, with 4 bases between the two germline ends. The CDR3 extends over 13 amino acids. The CDR3 nucleotides read TGTGCCAGCAGCTTAGCAGAGAATCAGCCCCAGCATTTT. It translates to CASSLAENQPQHF.

The table lists this clonotype with a few counts. The chain is built from TRBV6-6 and TRBJ2-7, with D possibly matching TRBD2 (5 bases). Trimming stripped 8 bases from V and 7 bases from J, with 24 bases between. The CDR3 sequence is 15 residues long. Germline V gene sequence: CDR1 MNHNY, CDR2 SVGAGI (reference sequence). The CDR3 protein is CASSQEASRPGEQYF. The CDR3 region has the DNA TGTGCCAGCTCCCAAGAGGCTTCCCGACCGGGGGAGCAGTACTTC.

The V call is TRBV5-6, the J call TRBJ1-2, with a possible D match to TRBD1 (6 bases). In germline, CDR1 is SGHDT, CDR2 YYEEEE. This CDR3 region has 13 residues. The V end was cut by 2 bases, the J end by 6 bases, with 11 bases between. CDR3 in amino acids: CASSFQGWNGYTF. Here the CDR3 DNA reads TGTGCCAGCAGCTTCCAGGGGTGGAATGGCTACACCTTC.

This clonotype was observed a few times. This chain connects TRBV29-1 to TRBJ2-7; D gene ambiguous. The CDR3 consists of 12 residues. The germline V gene encodes CDR1 SQVTM and CDR2 ANQGSEA. V was trimmed by 4 bases and J by 3 bases, leaving 10 bases between them. DNA for the CDR3: TGCAGCGTTGTCGCGCCATTCTACGAGCAGTACTTC. Encoded protein: CSVVAPFYEQYF.

This clonotype was counted a few times. CDR3 amino acids: CSVEDPRDIQYF. The CDR3 DNA reads TGCAGCGTCGAGGACCCGAGGGACATTCAGTACTTC. The V call is TRBV29-1, the J call TRBJ2-4, with D possibly TRBD2 on 5 matching bases. The CDR3 consists of 12 residues. The V and J ends lost 6 bases and 8 bases respectively, with 14 bases between them. Germline V gives CDR1 SQVTM, CDR2 ANQGSEA.

A few counts support this clonotype. This chain connects TRBV7-9 to TRBJ1-1, with a possible D match to TRBD1 (5 bases). This CDR3 has 15 amino acids. Trimming took off 4 bases at V and 6 bases at J, with 18 bases between the two ends. Germline V gene data show CDR1 as SEHNR and CDR2 as FQNEAQ (reference sequence). CDR3 DNA sequence: TGTGCCAGCAGCTCATCTGGGGGAAGCAAAGCTGAAGCTTTCTTT. This sequence encodes CASSSSGGSKAEAFF.

In DNA, the CDR3 is TGTGCCAGCAGACCATTCGGGGGGGCCTCCTCCTACAATGAGCAGTTCTTC. It codes for CASRPFGGASSYNEQFF. The rearrangement joins TRBV12-3 or TRBV12-4 to TRBJ2-1, with 8 bases that match TRBD2. CDR3 size: 17 residues. V trimming: 6 bases; J trimming: 0 bases; junction bases outside the gene matches: 10.

The sample holds a few counts of this clonotype. The V and J genes are TRBV29-1 and TRBJ2-7; D might be TRBD1 or TRBD2, each matching 5 bases. V was pared by 4 bases and J by 1 base, with 23 bases between. The CDR3 is 17 residues long. Germline-derived CDR1 and CDR2 are SQVTM and ANQGSEA. The DNA for the CDR3 is TGCAGCGTTGCCTTTCTCCGGGACCCTACTAGGTCCTACGAGCAGTACTTC. It codes for CSVAFLRDPTRSYEQYF.

The chain has TRBV15 and TRBJ2-5; no reliable D call. Near its end, the DNA agrees better with TRBJ2-7, so the J call may be wrong. From germline, CDR1 is LNHNV and CDR2 YYDKDF (reference sequence). This CDR3 contains 16 residues. CDR3 DNA: TGTGCCACCAGCAGAGATCGCCCCCCTCGAGCCACCGAGCAGTACTTC. Translated, it gives CATSRDRPPRATEQYF.

The CDR3 bases are TGTGCCAGCAGCCTTCGACAGATCTCTGGCACAGATACGCAGTATTTT. The encoded protein is CASSLRQISGTDTQYF. V gene TRBV14 combines with J gene TRBJ2-3; the D gene is possibly TRBD1 (5 bases). The V gene's germline CDR1 is SGHDN and CDR2 FVKESK. CDR3 length: 16 residues. Trimming shortened V by 4 bases and J by 1 base, and 15 bases separated the two germline ends.

This clonotype was picked up a small number of times. This chain joins TRBV29-1 and TRBJ1-1; D unresolved. There are 11 residues in the CDR3. V gave up 0 bases and J gave up 7 bases, with 6 bases separating them. The germline gives CDR1 SQVTM, CDR2 ANQGSEA. CDR3 nucleotides: TGCAGCGTTGAAGAAGGAGGTGAAGCTTTCTTT. Its protein product is CSVEEGGEAFF.

This clonotype turned up a few times. V gene TRBV29-1 combines with J gene TRBJ1-1; D may be TRBD1 (6 bases). The ends were cut back, 6 bases at V and 2 bases at J, with 13 bases in the middle. This CDR3 is 13 amino acids long. Per germline, CDR1 SQVTM and CDR2 ANQGSEA. Here the CDR3 DNA reads TGCAGCGTACTACAGGGTTCAAACACTGAAGCTTTCTTT. As protein: CSVLQGSNTEAFF.

The chain links TRBV15 to TRBJ1-2; D remains unclear. Germline CDR1 LNHNV, CDR2 YYDKDF (reference sequence). The CDR3 contains 13 residues. V gave up 0 bases and J gave up 2 bases, with 4 bases separating them. The chain's CDR3 is CATSREENYGYTF. In DNA form, the CDR3 reads TGTGCCACCAGCAGAGAGGAGAACTATGGCTACACCTTC.

This clonotype was found once. The chain joins TRBV24-1 to TRBJ2-1, with D tentatively TRBD2 (6 bases). CDR1 and CDR2 from the germline V gene are KGHDR and SFDVKD. The CDR3 consists of 16 residues. Deletions cut 3 bases from V and 6 bases from J, with 17 bases between. CDR3 nucleotide sequence: TGTGCCACCAGTGATGCCCGGGGGATTACCGGCAATGAGCAGTTCTTC. Encoded protein: CATSDARGITGNEQFF.

Note on this clonotype: One junction end does not reproduce the germline sequence, and a read error may be involved. The V call is TRBV7-7, the J call TRBJ2-5, with no clear D. The germline CDR1 and CDR2 sequences are SSHAT and FNYEAQ (reference sequence). This CDR3 is 15 amino acids long. The CDR3 sequence is CASSLVRSGQETQYF. In DNA, the CDR3 is TGTGCTAGCAGCTTAGTTCGGTCAGGCCAAGAGACCCAGTACTTC.

The V call is TRBV4-1, the J call TRBJ2-3; 7 bases map to TRBD1. This CDR3 region has 14 residues. Germline CDR1 MGHRA, CDR2 YSYEKL. J was trimmed by 5 bases and V by 5 bases; bases with no gene match: 7. CDR3 residues: CASSVRDSLDTQYF. CDR3 DNA: TGCGCCAGCAGCGTCCGGGACAGCCTAGATACGCAGTATTTT.

The rearrangement links TRBV6-5 to TRBJ2-5, with 9 bases fitting TRBD2. CDR1 is MNHEY and CDR2 is SVGAGI in the germline V gene. This CDR3 has 14 residues. With V trimmed by 4 bases and J by 6 bases, 6 bases remained unmatched. The CDR3 DNA sequence: TGTGCCAGCAGTTGGCGGGGGGGCGTCCAGACCCAGTACTTC. This codes for CASSWRGGVQTQYF.

The V and J genes are TRBV7-3 and TRBJ2-5; D could derive from TRBD1 or TRBD2 (5 bases each). The CDR3 is 16 amino acids. Deletions cut 1 base from V and 2 bases from J, with 14 bases between. The V gene's germline CDR1 is SGHTA and CDR2 FQGTGA. In DNA, the CDR3 is TGTGCCAGCAGCTTAAATTTGGGGGAATCGCAAGAGACCCAGTACTTC. This translates into CASSLNLGESQETQYF. The full variable domain, its missing parts supplied by reference TRBV7-3 and TRBJ2-5, is GAGVSQTPSNKVTEKGKYVELRCDPISGHTALYWYRQSLGQGPEFLIYFQGTGAADDSGLPNDRFFAVRPEGSVSTLKIQRTERGDSAVYLCASSLNLGESQETQYFGPGTRLLVL.

The gene calls are TRBV11-3 and TRBJ1-1, with no clear D. This CDR3 comprises 13 residues. The V gene's germline CDR1 is SGHNT and CDR2 YENEEA. V lost 0 bases, J lost 5 bases, and 7 bases lay in between. The CDR3 here is CASSLDGSTEAFF. Here the CDR3 DNA reads TGTGCCAGCAGCTTAGATGGTTCTACTGAAGCTTTCTTT.

Worth noting for this clonotype: The junction and the germline gene differ at one end; a read error may be behind it. The chain has TRBV6-5 and TRBJ1-3; D is unclear. CDR1 is MNHEY and CDR2 is SVGAGI in the germline V gene. This CDR3 has 13 residues. Here the CDR3 reads CACSRTVGNTRYF. CDR3 DNA: TGTGCCTGCAGCAGGACGGTTGGAAACACCAGATATTTT.

This clonotype was seen more than once but under ten times. V gene TRBV7-8 combines with J gene TRBJ2-5; D might be TRBD1 or TRBD2, each matching 5 bases. Germline CDR1 reads SGHVS; CDR2 reads FQNEAQ. Trimming removed 5 bases at V and 2 bases at J, with 9 bases between. The CDR3 is 13 amino acids. The CDR3 loop is CASSTGAQETQYF. CDR3 bases: TGTGCCAGCAGCACCGGGGCTCAAGAGACCCAGTACTTC.

The V call is TRBV5-1, the J call TRBJ1-4; D is perhaps TRBD1 (6 bases). This CDR3 has 17 residues. Trimming left V 2 bases short and J 8 bases short, with 22 bases between. Looked up from germline, CDR1 is SGHRS and CDR2 is YFSETQ. CDR3 region: CASSLSPAGGRAEKLFF. The DNA for the CDR3 is TGCGCCAGCAGCTTATCGCCAGCGGGGGGCCGGGCCGAAAAACTGTTTTTT.

V and J are TRBV12-3 or TRBV12-4 and TRBJ2-1, with 9 positions matching TRBD2. V lost 4 bases, J lost 8 bases, and 12 bases stayed unmatched. This CDR3 has 16 residues. In nucleotides, the CDR3 is TGTGCCAGCAGTTGGTATAGCGGGGGACTGACGGATGAGCAGTTCTTC. It codes for CASSWYSGGLTDEQFF.

This clonotype was detected a few times. V is TRBV7-3 and J is TRBJ2-7; 10 bases are a match to TRBD1. J lost 8 bases, V lost 5 bases, and 9 bases had no gene match. CDR3 length: 14 residues. Germline CDR1 and CDR2: SGHTA and FQGTGA. The CDR3 spells CASSLTGGSQQQYF. CDR3 bases: TGTGCCAGCAGCCTGACAGGGGGCTCCCAGCAGCAGTACTTC.

V usage is TRBV7-2 and J usage is TRBJ1-2; possibly TRBD1 for D (6 bases). The CDR3 loop spans 16 amino acids. Trimming removed 5 bases at V and 2 bases at J, with 18 bases between. CDR1 is SGHTA and CDR2 is FQGNSA in the germline V gene. The CDR3 loop reads CASSHQVGGRNYGYTF. DNA of the CDR3: TGTGCCAGCAGCCACCAAGTCGGGGGGCGGAACTATGGCTACACCTTC.

This rearrangement joins TRBV6-6 to TRBJ2-7, with TRBD1 matching 7 bases. Germline V CDR1 and CDR2: MNHNY, SVGAGI (reference sequence). V lost 2 bases and J lost 4; bases outside the gene matches: 8. This CDR3 has 15 residues. Written as DNA, the CDR3 is TGTGCCAGCAGTTACACTTCGACAGGGCAGTACGAGCAGTACTTC. It translates to CASSYTSTGQYEQYF.

J is TRBJ1-2 and V is TRBV12-3 or TRBV12-4, with D uncertain. This CDR3 is built from 14 residues. V was trimmed by 8 bases and J by 2 bases, leaving 15 bases between them. The CDR3 loop is CASPHAGRNYGYTF. As DNA, the CDR3 is TGTGCCAGCCCTCACGCAGGCCGCAACTATGGCTACACCTTC.

This clonotype was seen a few times. The rearrangement links TRBV11-2 to TRBJ2-1, with a tentative D call TRBD1 (5 bases). Germline V gene lookup returns CDR1 SGHAT and CDR2 FQNNGV. The CDR3 sequence is 12 residues long. Trimming pared 3 bases from V and 12 bases from J, leaving 12 bases between. The CDR3 region has the DNA TGTGCCAGCAGCTTCGTCCAGGGTACGCAGTTCTTC. This gives the protein CASSFVQGTQFF. The variable domain in full, completed from reference TRBV11-2 and TRBJ2-1, reads EAGVAQSPRYKIIEKRQSVAFWCNPISGHATLYWYQQILGQGPKLLIQFQNNGVVDDSQLPKDRFSAERLKGVDSTLKIQPAKLEDSAVYLCASSFVQGTQFFGPGTRLTVL.

This clonotype showed up just a few times. The chain recombines TRBV9 with TRBJ2-1, with D tentatively TRBD1 or TRBD2 (5 bases each). Trimming shortened V by 2 bases and J by 2 bases, and 14 bases separated the two germline ends. The CDR3 loop spans 16 amino acids. Germline V lookup: CDR1 SGDLS, CDR2 YYNGEE. As DNA, the CDR3 is TGTGCCAGCAGCGTCGGGGACGGACCGCCCTACAATGAGCAGTTCTTC. Its protein is CASSVGDGPPYNEQFF. Using reference TRBV9 and TRBJ2-1 for the parts outside the CDR3, the full variable domain is DSGVTQTPKHLITATGQRVTLRCSPRSGDLSVYWYQQSLDQGLQFLIQYYNGEERAKGNILERFSAQQFPDLHSELNLSSLELGDSALYFCASSVGDGPPYNEQFFGPGTRLTVL.

This clonotype was counted a few times. The chain uses TRBV15 and TRBJ2-3; TRBD2 is a possible D gene (6 bases). Trimming removed 5 bases from V and 6 bases from J, with 18 bases in between. This CDR3 region has 15 residues. Per germline, CDR1 LNHNV and CDR2 YYDKDF (reference sequence). The CDR3 DNA reads as TGTGCCACCAGCGCGCTGGGTACGGGGGTGGATACGCAGTATTTT. Amino acid sequence: CATSALGTGVDTQYF.

This chain uses TRBV4-3 with TRBJ2-7; D remains unclear. The V and J ends lost 4 bases and 2 bases respectively, with 9 bases between them. The CDR3 has 13 residues. CDR1 is LGHNA, CDR2 YSLEER, per germline. As DNA, the CDR3 is TGCGCCAGCAGCCCGGCCATCACCTACGAGCAGTACTTC. As protein: CASSPAITYEQYF.

The chain joins TRBV2 to TRBJ2-4; 7 bases are shared with TRBD1. The tail of the sequence fits TRBJ2-7 better, so the J call may be wrong. The germline CDR1 and CDR2 sequences are SNHLY and FYNNEI. The CDR3 runs to 14 residues. Here the CDR3 DNA reads TGTGCCAGCAGTGATGGGACAGCCATCTACGAGCAGTACTTC. Residues: CASSDGTAIYEQYF.